The 29 T cell receptor beta chains presented below share a single source sample, sequenced in a study of tumor and adjacent non-tumor tissue in lung cancer. TCRbeta libraries were built with three rounds of nested PCR, modified from ARM-PCR. MiXCR was run by TCRdb on the multiplex PCR reads, yielding one entry per CDR3 protein. The sample includes 100,000 or so distinct CDR3 sequences, 55% to 65% of them seen just once. This sample's RNA came from whole unsorted tissue. The normal lung tissue was taken more than 3 cm from the tumor edge. The specimen was distant non-tumor lung tissue. The receptors here all came from a man aged 30 to 45 with non-small cell lung cancer.

This clonotype was seen a few times. The V call is TRBV5-1, the J call TRBJ1-2, with D maybe TRBD1 (5 bases). The CDR3 consists of 12 residues. V dropped 0 bases and J dropped 8 bases, with 8 bases sitting between them. Germline V gene data show CDR1 as SGHRS and CDR2 as YFSETQ. The DNA for the CDR3 is TGCGCCAGCAGCTTGGAGGGGCAGGGCTACACCTTC. Protein: CASSLEGQGYTF.

About this clonotype: One end of the junction does not line up with germline, which may come from a read error. This chain connects TRBV20-1 to TRBJ2-3; 10 bases are shared with TRBD2. The CDR3 is 14 residues long. Germline CDR1 DFQATT, CDR2 SNEGSKA (reference sequence). CDR3 loop: CSARAGGSGDTQYF. The CDR3 DNA reads as TGCAGTGCCAGAGCGGGAGGGTCCGGGGATACGCAGTATTTT.

This clonotype has just a few counts. The junction does not match germline at one end; this may be a read error. The gene calls are TRBV12-3 or TRBV12-4 and TRBJ2-7, with D maybe TRBD1 (6 bases). There are 14 residues in the CDR3. The CDR3 is CASSPRTVTYEQYF. CDR3 coding DNA: TGTGCCAGCAGTCCCCGGACAGTGACCTATGAGCAGTACTTC.

As regards this clonotype: Because it lacks the conserved phenylalanine or tryptophan at the end, this CDR3 is likely a read error. Because the CDR3's place on the DNA is in doubt, the DNA is left out and the CDR3 is given as listed by TCRdb. The rearrangement joins TRBV28 to TRBJ2-1; the table assigns TRBD2, which was not confirmed against the DNA. The germline gives CDR1 MDHEN, CDR2 SYDVKM. A total of 18 residues make up the CDR3, ends included. The CDR3 sequence is CASSFPIAEKSSYNEQSI.

This chain joins TRBV6-2 or TRBV6-3 and TRBJ1-1; possible D gene TRBD1, 5 bases. The V gene lost 5 bases and the J gene lost 6 bases, with 13 bases spanning the gap. This CDR3 comprises 13 residues. The germline V gene has CDR1 MNHEY and CDR2 SVGEGT. CDR3 residues: CASSHGWGSEAFF. The CDR3, as DNA: TGTGCCAGCAGTCATGGATGGGGCTCTGAAGCTTTCTTT.

A remark on this clonotype: At one end the junction does not follow the germline gene, possibly because of a read error. V is TRBV11-2 and J is TRBJ2-3; TRBD2 matches 10 bases. The CDR3 spans 16 residues. Germline loops: CDR1 SGHAT, CDR2 FQNNGV. CDR3 sequence: CVSNPLWTSGPDAQYF. In DNA, the CDR3 is TGTGTCAGCAACCCTCTGTGGACTAGCGGTCCAGATGCGCAGTATTTT.

This clonotype was picked up a small number of times. A much larger clone sits a single nucleotide away, making a read error possible. The chain recombines TRBV10-3 with TRBJ2-3; D is possibly TRBD1 or TRBD2 (5 bases each). CDR1 is ENHRY and CDR2 is SYGVKD in the germline V gene. Trimming shortened V by 7 bases and J by 4 bases, and 18 bases separated the two germline ends. This CDR3 spans 15 amino acids. CDR3 coding DNA: TGTGCCATCAATGGGACGGGGACGGAGGCAGATACGCAGTATTTT. Its translation is CAINGTGTEADTQYF.

As regards this clonotype: Being one base from a much bigger clone, this may be a read error. J is TRBJ2-5 and V is TRBV20-1; D is unclear. The CDR3 consists of 12 residues. Germline V gene sequence: CDR1 DFQATT, CDR2 SNEGSKA (reference sequence). This chain's CDR3 is CIVAPSSKAQYF. CDR3 coding DNA: TGCATTGTAGCTCCCTCTTCGAAGGCCCAGTACTTC.

This clonotype was observed a single time. A junction end diverges from the germline sequence, so it may reflect a read error. This chain connects TRBV29-1 to TRBJ1-2, with a weak D call TRBD1 (6 bases). The CDR3 runs to 13 residues. CDR1 is SQVTM and CDR2 is ANQGSEA in the germline V gene. CDR3 nucleotide sequence: TGCAGCACATCGGACAGTCGGGTGCATGGCTACACTTTC. It codes for CSTSDSRVHGYTF. The full variable domain, with the rest looked up from reference TRBV29-1 and TRBJ1-2, is SAVISQKPSRDICQRGTSLTIQCQVDSQVTMMFWYRQQPGQSLTLIATANQGSEATYESGFVIDKFPISRPNLTFSTLTVSNMSPEDSSIYLCSTSDSRVHGYTFGSGTRLTVV.

To note about this clonotype: One end of the junction varies from germline; a read error may be responsible. This sequence joins TRBV11-3 and TRBJ2-7; D is ambiguous. The CDR3 contains 12 residues. Looked up from germline, CDR1 is SGHNT and CDR2 is YENEEA. The CDR3 spells CAISPDSYGQYF. Written as DNA, the CDR3 is TGTGCCATCAGCCCAGACTCCTACGGGCAGTACTTC.

A word on this clonotype: No conserved phenylalanine or tryptophan is present at the end of the CDR3, so a read error is the likely explanation. The chain has TRBV4-3 and TRBJ1-6, with a tentative D call TRBD1 (5 bases). Germline-derived CDR1 and CDR2 are LGHNA and YSLEER. This CDR3 spans 17 amino acids. DNA of the CDR3: TGCGTCAGCAGCCAGCAGTTTGACAGCTCCTATAATTCACCCCTCCACCTT. This codes for CVSSQQFDSSYNSPLHL.

Regarding this clonotype: The DNA is omitted, as the CDR3 cannot be located on it reliably, and the CDR3 follows TCRdb's listing. The rearrangement links TRBV20-1 to TRBJ2-5. The CDR3 numbers 12 amino acids, ends counted. The germline gives CDR1 DFQATT, CDR2 SNEGSKA (reference sequence). The CDR3 reads CSAKVGQGTQYF.

This clonotype turned up a few times. The junction does not match germline at one end; this may be a read error. The chain joins TRBV4-1 to TRBJ1-1; no clear D gene. Germline V lookup: CDR1 MGHRA, CDR2 YSYEKL. The length of the CDR3 is 16 residues. CDR3 DNA sequence: TGCTCCAGCAATCAAGGGTTGCTGGCACCTAACACTGAAGCTTTCTTT. Translation: CSSNQGLLAPNTEAFF.

A note on this clonotype: This may arise from a read error, as a much more abundant clone is one base away. Because it lacks the conserved phenylalanine or tryptophan at the end, this CDR3 is likely a read error. CDR3 bases: TGTGCCAGCAGCTTAGGGGTATATAGCAATCAGCCCCAGCATTCT. It specifies CASSLGVYSNQPQHS. The chain couples TRBV5-5 to TRBJ1-5; possible D gene TRBD1, 5 bases. This CDR3 has 15 residues. Trimming cost V 2 bases and J 0 bases, with 9 bases left between them. Germline CDR1 and CDR2: SGHKS and YYEKEE (reference sequence).

Comment on this clonotype: A much larger clonotype is one base distant, so this may be a read error. Lacking the conserved final phenylalanine or tryptophan, this CDR3 likely reflects a read error. The V gene is TRBV6-5, the J gene TRBJ1-1; no definite D call. The CDR3 extends over 15 amino acids. The V gene lost 2 bases and the J gene lost 4 bases, with 14 bases spanning the gap. The germline CDR1 and CDR2 sequences are MNHEY and SVGAGI. CDR3 nucleotides: TGTGCCAGCAGTTACGGTGGGGTCATACGCACTGAAGCTTTCTCT. Translated, it gives CASSYGGVIRTEAFS.

V is TRBV2 and J is TRBJ2-5, with 7 bases matching TRBD2. The V segment lost 4 bases and the J segment 5 bases; nucleotides outside the gene matches: 1. This CDR3 has 12 residues. The germline V gene encodes CDR1 SNHLY and CDR2 FYNNEI. The CDR3 coding sequence is TGTGCCAGCAGTGTGGGAGGGGAGACCCAGTACTTC. As protein: CASSVGGETQYF.

Comments on this clonotype: One junction end does not reproduce the germline sequence, and a read error may be involved. The chain is built from TRBV20-1 and TRBJ2-1, with 8 positions matching TRBD2. The CDR3 is made up of 14 amino acids. Germline V gene data show CDR1 as DFQATT and CDR2 as SNEGSKA (reference sequence). The CDR3 nucleotides are TGCAGAGCACAGGGTGCGGGAGGTCACAATAAGCAGTTCTTC. Protein: CRAQGAGGHNKQFF.

This chain uses TRBV20-1 with TRBJ2-7; D possibly uses TRBD1 or TRBD2 (5 bases each). Germline V lookup: CDR1 DFQATT, CDR2 SNEGSKA (reference sequence). V was pared by 4 bases and J by 6 bases, with 19 bases between. The length of the CDR3 is 14 residues. This CDR3 reads CSAIMTEGFSEQYF. The DNA of the CDR3 is TGCAGTGCTATCATGACAGAGGGCTTTAGCGAGCAGTACTTC.

This clonotype has only a few counts. This sequence may be a read error, since a much larger clone differs from it by one base. The chain couples TRBV6-5 to TRBJ2-1; 9 bases fit TRBD2. The CDR3 spans 12 residues. Germline values: CDR1 MNHEY, CDR2 SVGAGI. DNA of the CDR3: TGTACCAGCAGTTACGGGACTAGCCCTCAGTTCTTC. Its protein is CTSSYGTSPQFF.

This clonotype has at least ten counts. A single base separates this from a much larger clone, so it may be a read error. The rearrangement links TRBV11-3 to TRBJ1-1; TRBD1 agrees at 10 bases. Germline V CDR1 and CDR2: SGHNT, YENEEA. The CDR3 covers 15 residues. With V trimmed by 1 base and J by 3 bases, 2 bases remained unmatched. As DNA, the CDR3 is TGTGCCAGCAGCTTAGTGGGGACAGGGGACACTGAAGCTTTCTTT. Amino acids: CASSLVGTGDTEAFF. Full variable domain (missing parts from reference TRBV11-3 and TRBJ1-1): EAGVVQSPRYKIIEKKQPVAFWCNPISGHNTLYWYLQNLGQGPELLIRYENEEAVDDSQLPKDRFSAERLKGVDSTLKIQPAELGDSAVYLCASSLVGTGDTEAFFGQGTRLTVV.

This sequence joins TRBV7-2 and TRBJ2-7; the match to TRBD1 covers 12 bases. In germline, CDR1 is SGHTA, CDR2 FQGNSA. CDR3 length: 14 residues. This CDR3 reads CLSSLGQGAIEQYF. The CDR3, as DNA: TGTCTCAGCAGCCTGGGACAGGGGGCTATCGAGCAGTACTTC.

Concerning this clonotype itself: At one end, the junction sequence differs from germline, possibly due to a read error. The chain couples TRBV4-1 to TRBJ2-7; 9 bases are shared with TRBD2. The germline V gene encodes CDR1 MGHRA and CDR2 YSYEKL. The CDR3 is 17 residues long. CDR3 DNA: TGTGTCAGCAGCCAAGTTAAGCGGGGGGCCGGGTCCTACGAGCAGTACTTC. This encodes CVSSQVKRGAGSYEQYF.

Comments on this clonotype: Relative to the germline gene, one junction end is altered; a read error may explain this. The V gene is TRBV12-3 or TRBV12-4, the J gene TRBJ1-5; D may be TRBD1 (5 bases). CDR3 length: 14 amino acids. CDR3 bases: TGTGCCAGCGGACTGTGGGGTGGGACCCAGCCCCAACATTTT. Its protein product is CASGLWGGTQPQHF.

The rearrangement uses TRBV19 and TRBJ2-5; D call uncertain. Trimming removed 1 base from V and 7 bases from J, with 13 bases in between. The CDR3 runs to 14 residues. The germline CDR1 and CDR2 sequences are LNHDA and SQIVND (reference sequence). CDR3 nucleotides: TGTGCCAGTAGTATAGGGTCCGGCTCACGGACCCAGTACTTC. This translates into CASSIGSGSRTQYF.

There are many counts of this clonotype. The J gene is TRBJ1-5, the V gene TRBV6-1; D is unresolved. Trimming removed 7 bases from V and 0 bases from J, with 10 bases in between. This CDR3 contains 14 residues. Germline lookup yields CDR1 MNHNS and CDR2 SASEGT. The CDR3 here is CASNNRYSNQPQHF. The CDR3 DNA reads as TGTGCCAGCAATAACAGATATAGCAATCAGCCCCAGCATTTT.

V usage is TRBV5-1 and J usage is TRBJ2-3; 10 nucleotides line up with TRBD2. Germline loops: CDR1 SGHRS, CDR2 YFSETQ. Germline trimming cut 4 bases from V and 3 bases from J; bases unmatched to any gene: 2. The CDR3 sequence is 14 residues long. The chain's CDR3 is CASSPAGGTDTQYF. The CDR3 DNA sequence: TGCGCCAGCAGCCCAGCGGGGGGGACAGATACGCAGTATTTT. The full variable domain, its missing parts supplied by reference TRBV5-1 and TRBJ2-3, is KAGVTQTPRYLIKTRGQQVTLSCSPISGHRSVSWYQQTPGQGLQFLFEYFSETQRNKGNFPGRFSGRQFSNSRSEMNVSTLELGDSALYLCASSPAGGTDTQYFGPGTRLTVL.

Note on this clonotype: Its ends do not fully match the called genes, so a read error is possible. CDR3 amino acids: CSVDGTVYNEQFF. In nucleotides, the CDR3 is TGCAGTGTTGATGGGACAGTATACAATGAGCAGTTCTTC. The J gene is TRBJ2-1, the V gene TRBV29-1; 7 bases fit TRBD1. The CDR3 totals 13 residues. CDR1 is SQVTM, CDR2 ANQGSEA, per germline.

Notes on this clonotype: Given a much more abundant clone one base away, this may be a read error. The J gene is TRBJ1-2, the V gene TRBV18; TRBD1 aligns across 8 bases. The CDR3 is 12 residues long. In germline, CDR1 is KGHSH, CDR2 LQKENI. The CDR3 DNA reads as TGTGGCAGCTCACTAGGACAGGGTGGCTACACCTTC. This encodes CGSSLGQGGYTF.

With regard to this clonotype: It may be a read error: a sequence one base away is much more abundant. This CDR3 is missing its conserved last phenylalanine or tryptophan, likely due to a read error. The V call is TRBV12-3 or TRBV12-4, the J call TRBJ2-1; TRBD2 matches 13 bases. CDR3 length: 13 amino acids. J gave up 8 bases and V 9 bases, and 4 bases lay outside the gene matches. The DNA for the CDR3 is TGTGCCAGTATGACTAGCGGGAGGTATGAGCAGTTCGTC. Translated: CASMTSGRYEQFV.